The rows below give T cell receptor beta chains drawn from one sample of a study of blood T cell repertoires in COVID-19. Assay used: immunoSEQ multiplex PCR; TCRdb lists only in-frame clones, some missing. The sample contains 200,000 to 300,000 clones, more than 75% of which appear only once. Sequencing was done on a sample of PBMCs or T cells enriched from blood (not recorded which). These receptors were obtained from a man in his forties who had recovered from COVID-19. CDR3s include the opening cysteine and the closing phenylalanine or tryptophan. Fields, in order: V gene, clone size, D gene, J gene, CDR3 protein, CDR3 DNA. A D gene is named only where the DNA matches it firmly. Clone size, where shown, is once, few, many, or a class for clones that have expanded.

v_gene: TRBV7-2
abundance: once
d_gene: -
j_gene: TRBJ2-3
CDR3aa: CASSLGGLRTDTQYF
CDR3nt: TGTGCCAGCAGCTTAGGAGGCCTGCGCACAGATACGCAGTATTTT

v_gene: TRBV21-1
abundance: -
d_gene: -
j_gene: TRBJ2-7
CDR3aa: CASSSPDGESSYEQYF
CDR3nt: TGTGCCAGCAGTTCCCCCGACGGGGAGAGCTCCTACGAGCAGTACTTC

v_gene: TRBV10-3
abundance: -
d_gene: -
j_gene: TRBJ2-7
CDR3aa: CAISTGPEQYF
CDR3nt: TGTGCCATCAGTACAGGCCCCGAGCAGTACTTC

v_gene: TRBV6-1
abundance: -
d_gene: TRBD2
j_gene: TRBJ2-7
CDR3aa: CASSDEREVYEQYF
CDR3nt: TGTGCCAGCAGTGACGAGCGGGAGGTCTACGAGCAGTACTTC

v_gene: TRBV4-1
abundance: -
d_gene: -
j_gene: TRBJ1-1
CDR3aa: CASSPSGTEAFF
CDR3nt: TGCGCCAGCAGCCCCTCGGGCACTGAAGCTTTCTTT

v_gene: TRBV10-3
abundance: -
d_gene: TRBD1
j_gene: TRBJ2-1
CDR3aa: CASWGTGAPYSYNEQFF
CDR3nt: TGTGCCTCCTGGGGGACAGGGGCTCCCTATTCCTACAATGAGCAGTTCTTC

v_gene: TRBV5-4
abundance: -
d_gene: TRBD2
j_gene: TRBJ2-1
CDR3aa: CASSLDSGGFSYNEQFF
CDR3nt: TGTGCCAGCAGCTTGGACTCGGGAGGGTTCTCCTACAATGAGCAGTTCTTC

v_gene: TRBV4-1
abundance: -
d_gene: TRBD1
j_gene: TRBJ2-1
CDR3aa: CASSHQRQGVYEQFF
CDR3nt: TGCGCCAGCAGCCACCAACGACAGGGGGTCTATGAGCAGTTCTTC

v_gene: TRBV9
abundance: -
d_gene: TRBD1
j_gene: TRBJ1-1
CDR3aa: CASSPRGTGGSNTEAFF
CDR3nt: TGTGCCAGCAGCCCCCGGGGGACAGGGGGATCGAACACTGAAGCTTTCTTT

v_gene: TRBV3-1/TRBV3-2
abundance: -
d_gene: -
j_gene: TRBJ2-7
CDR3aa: CASSHEVRHEQYF
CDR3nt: TGTGCCAGCAGCCATGAGGTGCGCCACGAGCAGTACTTC

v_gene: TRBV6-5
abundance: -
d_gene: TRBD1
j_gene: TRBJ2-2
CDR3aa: CASSYQTGVTGELFF
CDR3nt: TGTGCCAGCAGTTACCAGACAGGGGTCACCGGGGAGCTGTTTTTT

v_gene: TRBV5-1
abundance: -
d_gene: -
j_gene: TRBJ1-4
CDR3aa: CASSGTRDGEKLFF
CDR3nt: TGCGCCAGCAGCGGGACGCGGGATGGTGAAAAACTGTTTTTT

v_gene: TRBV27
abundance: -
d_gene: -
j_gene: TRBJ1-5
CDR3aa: CASSYNSNQPQHF
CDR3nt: TGTGCCAGTAGCTACAATAGCAATCAGCCCCAGCATTTT

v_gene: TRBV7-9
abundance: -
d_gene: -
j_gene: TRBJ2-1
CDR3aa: CASSLVGQGGEQFF
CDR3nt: TGTGCCAGCAGCTTAGTTGGCCAGGGGGGTGAGCAGTTCTTC

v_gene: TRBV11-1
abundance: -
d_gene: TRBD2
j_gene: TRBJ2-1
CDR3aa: CASTPGGYIHNEQFF
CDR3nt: TGTGCCAGCACCCCGGGAGGCTACATCCACAATGAGCAGTTCTTC

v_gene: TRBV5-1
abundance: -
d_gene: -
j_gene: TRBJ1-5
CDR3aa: CASSLGESNQPQHF
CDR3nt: TGCGCCAGCAGCTTGGGTGAGAGCAATCAGCCCCAGCATTTT

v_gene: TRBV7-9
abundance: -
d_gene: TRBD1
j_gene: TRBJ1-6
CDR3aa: CASSLGTGGSPLHF
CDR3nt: TGTGCCAGCAGCTTAGGGACAGGGGGTTCACCCCTCCACTTT

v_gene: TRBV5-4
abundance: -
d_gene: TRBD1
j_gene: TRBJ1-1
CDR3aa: CASSLGDSSLSEAFF
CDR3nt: TGTGCCAGCAGCCTTGGGGACAGCTCTCTGTCTGAAGCTTTCTTT

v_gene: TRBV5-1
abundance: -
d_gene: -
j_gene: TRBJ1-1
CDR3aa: CASSLEGANTEAFF
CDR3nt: TGCGCCAGCAGCTTGGAAGGGGCGAACACTGAAGCTTTCTTT

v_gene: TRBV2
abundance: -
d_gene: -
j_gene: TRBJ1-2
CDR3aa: CASSESGRGGYTF
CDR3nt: TGTGCCAGCAGTGAGTCAGGGCGGGGTGGCTACACCTTC

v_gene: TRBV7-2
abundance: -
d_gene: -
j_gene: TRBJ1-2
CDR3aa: CASSLALGGGVRGYTF
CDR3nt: TGTGCCAGCAGCTTAGCGCTAGGGGGGGGAGTTCGAGGCTACACCTTC

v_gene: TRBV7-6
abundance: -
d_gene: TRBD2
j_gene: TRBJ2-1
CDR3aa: CASSLGGWTSGVTYNEQFF
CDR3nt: TGTGCCAGCAGCTTAGGGGGGTGGACTAGCGGGGTGACCTACAATGAGCAGTTCTTC

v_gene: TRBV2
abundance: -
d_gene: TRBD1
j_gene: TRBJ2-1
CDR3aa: CASRTGQGANEQFF
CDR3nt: TGTGCCAGCAGAACCGGACAGGGGGCGAATGAGCAGTTCTTC

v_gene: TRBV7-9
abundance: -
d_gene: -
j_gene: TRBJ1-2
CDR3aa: CASSLEGGVDGYTF
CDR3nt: TGTGCCAGCAGCTTAGAAGGGGGGGTCGATGGCTACACCTTC

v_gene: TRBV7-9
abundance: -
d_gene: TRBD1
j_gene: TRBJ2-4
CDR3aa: CASSYGTGGIQYF
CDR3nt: TGTGCCAGCAGCTACGGGACAGGGGGCATTCAGTACTTC

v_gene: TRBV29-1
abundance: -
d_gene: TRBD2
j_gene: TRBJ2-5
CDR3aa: CSVAGTSDQETQYF
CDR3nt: TGCAGCGTAGCCGGGACTAGCGACCAAGAGACCCAGTACTTC

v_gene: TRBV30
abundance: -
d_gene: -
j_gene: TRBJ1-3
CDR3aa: CAWSIPRGPASGNTIYF
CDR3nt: TGTGCCTGGAGTATCCCCAGGGGACCCGCTTCTGGAAACACCATATATTTT

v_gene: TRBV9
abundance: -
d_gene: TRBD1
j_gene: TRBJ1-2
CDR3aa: CASSVARTGEYGYTF
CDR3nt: TGTGCCAGCAGCGTAGCACGGACAGGGGAGTATGGCTACACCTTC

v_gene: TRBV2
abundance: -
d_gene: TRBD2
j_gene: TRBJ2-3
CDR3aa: CARRAGLAGVSTDTQYF
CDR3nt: TGTGCCAGGAGAGCGGGACTAGCGGGAGTTAGCACAGATACGCAGTATTTT

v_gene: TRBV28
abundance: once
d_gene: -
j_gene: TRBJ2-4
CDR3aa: CASSFLARGEDIQYF
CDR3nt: TGTGCCAGCAGTTTCCTCGCCAGGGGGGAGGACATTCAGTACTTC

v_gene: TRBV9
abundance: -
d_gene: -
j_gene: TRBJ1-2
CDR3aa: CASSRVNYGYTF
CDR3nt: TGTGCCAGCTCCAGGGTTAACTATGGCTACACCTTC

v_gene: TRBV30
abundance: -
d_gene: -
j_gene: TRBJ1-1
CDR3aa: CAWSREWGQSTVFF
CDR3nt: TGTGCCTGGAGTCGGGAGTGGGGCCAGTCTACCGTTTTCTTT

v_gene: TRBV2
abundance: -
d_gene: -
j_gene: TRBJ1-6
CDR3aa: CASREALRSPLHF
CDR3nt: TGTGCCAGCAGGGAGGCCCTCAGGTCACCCCTCCACTTT

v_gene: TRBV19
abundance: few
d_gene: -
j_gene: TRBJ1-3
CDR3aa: CASSIAVSGNTIYF
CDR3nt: TGTGCCAGTAGTATTGCAGTCTCTGGAAACACCATATATTTT

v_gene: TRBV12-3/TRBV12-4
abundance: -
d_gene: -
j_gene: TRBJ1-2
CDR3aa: CASSPRGNYGYTF
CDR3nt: TGTGCCAGCAGTCCAAGGGGAAACTATGGCTACACCTTC

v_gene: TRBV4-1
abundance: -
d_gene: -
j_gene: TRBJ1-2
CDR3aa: CASSQGEDGLYGYTF
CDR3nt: TGCGCCAGCAGCCAAGGAGAGGACGGACTCTATGGCTACACCTTC

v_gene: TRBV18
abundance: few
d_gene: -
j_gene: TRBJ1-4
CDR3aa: CASSPPNSQTNEKLFF
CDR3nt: TGTGCCAGCTCACCACCCAACAGTCAAACTAATGAAAAACTGTTTTTT

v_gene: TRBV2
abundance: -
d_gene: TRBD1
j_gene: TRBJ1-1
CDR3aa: CASRYSGTGLPEAFF
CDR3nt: TGTGCCAGCAGGTATTCCGGGACAGGGCTTCCTGAAGCTTTCTTT

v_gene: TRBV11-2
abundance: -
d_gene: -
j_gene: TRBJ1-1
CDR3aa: CASSLGGLRNTEAFF
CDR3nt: TGTGCCAGCAGCTTAGGGGGGCTTCGGAACACTGAAGCTTTCTTT

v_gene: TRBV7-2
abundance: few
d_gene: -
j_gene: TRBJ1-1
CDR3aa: CASSFYQGRAFF
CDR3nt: TGTGCCAGCAGCTTTTATCAGGGTCGGGCTTTCTTT

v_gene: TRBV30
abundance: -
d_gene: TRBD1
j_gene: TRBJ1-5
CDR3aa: CASRDRENQPQHF
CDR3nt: TGTGCCTCCCGAGACAGGGAGAATCAGCCCCAGCATTTT

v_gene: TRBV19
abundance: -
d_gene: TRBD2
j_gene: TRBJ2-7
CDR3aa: CASSTLLAGVLREQYF
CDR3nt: TGTGCCAGTAGTACCTTACTAGCGGGAGTCCTCCGGGAGCAGTACTTC

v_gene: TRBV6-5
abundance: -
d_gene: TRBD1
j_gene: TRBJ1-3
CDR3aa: CASSRQGTGNTIYF
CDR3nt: TGTGCCAGCAGCCGACAGGGAACTGGAAACACCATATATTTT

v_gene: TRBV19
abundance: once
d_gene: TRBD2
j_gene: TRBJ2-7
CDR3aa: CASSILAGVSWEQYF
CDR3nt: TGTGCCAGTAGTATTCTAGCGGGAGTATCATGGGAGCAGTACTTC

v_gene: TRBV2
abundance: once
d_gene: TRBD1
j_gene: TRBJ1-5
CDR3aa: CASSWTGPNQPQHF
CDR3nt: TGTGCCAGCAGTTGGACAGGTCCCAATCAGCCCCAGCATTTT

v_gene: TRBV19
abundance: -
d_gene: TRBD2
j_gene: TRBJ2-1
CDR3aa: CASSPAGGQFNEQFF
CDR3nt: TGTGCCAGTAGCCCAGCGGGAGGTCAATTTAATGAGCAGTTCTTC

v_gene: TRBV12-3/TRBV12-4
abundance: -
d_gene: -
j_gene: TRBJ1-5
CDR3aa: CASSPNRNQPQHF
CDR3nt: TGTGCCAGCAGTCCAAACAGGAATCAGCCCCAGCATTTT

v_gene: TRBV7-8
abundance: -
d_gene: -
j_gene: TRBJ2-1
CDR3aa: CASSTFALGGTYNEQFF
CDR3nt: TGTGCCAGCAGCACCTTTGCTTTGGGCGGGACTTACAATGAGCAGTTCTTC

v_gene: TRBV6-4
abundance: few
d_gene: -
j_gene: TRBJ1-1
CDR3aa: CASSDPNSLEAFF
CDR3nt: TGTGCCAGCAGTGACCCTAACAGTCTTGAAGCTTTCTTT

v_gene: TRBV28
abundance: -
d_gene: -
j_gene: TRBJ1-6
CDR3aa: CASSLLQGQQTPLHF
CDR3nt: TGTGCCAGCAGTTTATTACAGGGTCAGCAGACACCCCTCCACTTT

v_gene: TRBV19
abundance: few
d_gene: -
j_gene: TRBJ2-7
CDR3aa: CASSIVQAGSYEQYF
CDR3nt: TGTGCCAGTAGTATAGTCCAGGCAGGATCCTACGAGCAGTACTTC

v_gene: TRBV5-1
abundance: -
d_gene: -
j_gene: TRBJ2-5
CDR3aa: CASSLTGFQETQYF
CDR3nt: TGCGCCAGCAGCTTGACAGGTTTCCAAGAGACCCAGTACTTC